This TCR beta chain was retrieved from a study of blood T cells in healthy people across ages. Primers used in a second PCR of about 7 to 12 cycles were a sample-barcoded 5' primer and a J-beta primer mix. Unique molecular identifiers of 12 random nucleotides labeled each cDNA. One entry per CDR3 protein, called by TCRdb with MiXCR from the 5' RACE reads. This repertoire shows about 690,000 distinct CDR3 sequences, less than 45% found once; its top ten account for 25% to 35%. Points from the study as a whole: Samples with more naive T cells showed higher observed beta diversity. Relative to aged donors, long-lived donors carried more naive CD4+ cells and displayed higher diversity. TCR beta diversity, measured per million T cells, fell in a roughly linear way with age.

Losses at the gene ends were 4 bases for V and 4 bases for J; bases not matched to a gene: 8. The V gene's germline CDR1 is LNHDA and CDR2 SQIVND (reference sequence). The CDR3 extends over 15 amino acids. To note about this clonotype: Its matching antigen is unknown.

This receptor was taken from a man at least 80 years old in good health. Sequencing was done on a sample of blood. The chain recombines TRBV19 with TRBJ1-1, with 8 bases identical to TRBD1. CDR3 coding DNA: TGTGCCAGTAGTAAAGGACAGGGACGGAGCACTGAAGCTTTCTTT. It translates to CASSKGQGRSTEAFF.